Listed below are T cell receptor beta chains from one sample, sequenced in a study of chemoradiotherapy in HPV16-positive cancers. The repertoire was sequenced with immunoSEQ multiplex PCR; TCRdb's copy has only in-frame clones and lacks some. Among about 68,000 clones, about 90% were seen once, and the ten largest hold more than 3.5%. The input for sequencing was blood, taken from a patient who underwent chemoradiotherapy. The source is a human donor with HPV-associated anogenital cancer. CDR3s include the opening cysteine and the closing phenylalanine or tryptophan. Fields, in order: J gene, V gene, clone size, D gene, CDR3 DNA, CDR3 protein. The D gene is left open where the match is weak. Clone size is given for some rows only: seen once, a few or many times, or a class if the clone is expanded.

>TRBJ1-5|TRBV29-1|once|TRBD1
TGCAGCGTTGAAGAGGGACAGGAGGGTCAGCCCCAGCATTTT
CSVEEGQEGQPQHF
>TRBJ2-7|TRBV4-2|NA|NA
TGTGCCAGCAGCCAAGACCGGGGTTACTCCTACGAGCAGTACTTC
CASSQDRGYSYEQYF
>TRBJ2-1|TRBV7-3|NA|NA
TGTGCCAGCAGCCCGGTTCGGACTACCTACAATGAGCAGTTCTTC
CASSPVRTTYNEQFF
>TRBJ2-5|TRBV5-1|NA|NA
TGCGCCAGCAGCTTGGGGTTAGTTCAAGAGACCCAGTACTTC
CASSLGLVQETQYF
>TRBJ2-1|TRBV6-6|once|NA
TGTGCCAGCAGTTACTCTCAGAACAATGAGCAGTTCTTC
CASSYSQNNEQFF
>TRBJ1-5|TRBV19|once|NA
TGTGCCAGTAGTCCCGTAGGGGGTTGGGGCAATCAGCCCCAGCATTTT
CASSPVGGWGNQPQHF
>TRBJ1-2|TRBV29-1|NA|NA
TGCAGCGTTGAAGACAGGGGTACTAACTATGGCTACACCTTC
CSVEDRGTNYGYTF
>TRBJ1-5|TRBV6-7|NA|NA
TGTGCCAGCAGTTACGGGGAACTGGGTCAGCCCCAGCATTTT
CASSYGELGQPQHF
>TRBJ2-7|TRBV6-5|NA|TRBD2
TGTGCCAGCAGTTGGGGACTAGCGGGAGGTCTCTACGAGCAGTACTTC
CASSWGLAGGLYEQYF
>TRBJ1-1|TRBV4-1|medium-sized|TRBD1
TGCGCCAGCAGCCAAACAGGGGCCACTGAAGCTTTCTTT
CASSQTGATEAFF
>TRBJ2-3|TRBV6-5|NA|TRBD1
TGTGCCAGCAGCCCCGGGACAGGGGGCACAGATACGCAGTATTTT
CASSPGTGGTDTQYF
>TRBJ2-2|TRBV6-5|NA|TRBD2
TGTGCCAGCAGCCGGGGGGGGCGGAACACCGGGGAGCTGTTTTTT
CASSRGGRNTGELFF
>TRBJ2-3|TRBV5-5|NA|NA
TGTGCCAGCAGCTTGGATGGGGGGCTAGATACGCAGTATTTT
CASSLDGGLDTQYF
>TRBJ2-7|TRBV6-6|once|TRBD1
TGTGCCAGCAGAACCCGGGACAGGTCCCCCTACGAGCAGTACTTC
CASRTRDRSPYEQYF
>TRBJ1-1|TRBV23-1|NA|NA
TGCGCCAGCAGTCATTACAGGCGGCGATGGGCTTTCTTT
CASSHYRRRWAFF
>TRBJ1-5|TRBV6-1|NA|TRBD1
TGTGCCAGCAGAACAGGGGTAATTAGCAATCAGCCCCAGCATTTT
CASRTGVISNQPQHF
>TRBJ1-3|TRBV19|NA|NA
TGTGCCAGTATCGGGCCAGGGAACACCACATATTTT
CASIGPGNTTYF
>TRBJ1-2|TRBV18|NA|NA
TGTGCCAGCTCACCTGGAAGGGAGAGCTATGGCTACACCTTC
CASSPGRESYGYTF
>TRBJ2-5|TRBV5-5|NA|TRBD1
TGTGCCAGCAGCATTACCGGACAGGGGGCTGGAGGAGAGACCCAGTACTTC
CASSITGQGAGGETQYF
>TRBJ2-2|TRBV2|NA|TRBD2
TGTGCCAGCGGGGGACTAGCGGGAAGGACGAACACCGGGGAGCTGTTTTTT
CASGGLAGRTNTGELFF
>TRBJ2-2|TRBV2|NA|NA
TGTGCCAGCAGTGTACAGCCGACCGGGGAGCTGTTTTTT
CASSVQPTGELFF
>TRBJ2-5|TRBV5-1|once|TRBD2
TGCGCCAGCAGCTTGGGGACTAGAAGTCCGGAGACCCAGTACTTC
CASSLGTRSPETQYF
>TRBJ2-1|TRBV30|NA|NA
TGTGCCTGGGGGGGGACTTTCAATGAGCAGTTCTTC
CAWGGTFNEQFF
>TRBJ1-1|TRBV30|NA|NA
TGTGCCTGGAGTGTAGTTGTCCCTCGACGGACTGAAGCTTTCTTT
CAWSVVVPRRTEAFF
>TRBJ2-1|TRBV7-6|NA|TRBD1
TGTGCCAGCAGCTACACGGGACAGGGGCGCAATGAGCAGTTCTTC
CASSYTGQGRNEQFF
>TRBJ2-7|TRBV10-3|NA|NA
TGTGCCATCAAAGGGGATATCTACGAGCAGTACTTC
CAIKGDIYEQYF
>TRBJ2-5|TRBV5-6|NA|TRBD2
TGTGCCAGCAGCTACTTAGCGGGGGGGGCAACCCAAGAGACCCAGTACTTC
CASSYLAGGATQETQYF
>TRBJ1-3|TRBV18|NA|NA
TGTGCCAGCTCCTCAGGTCTTGGAAACACCATATATTTT
CASSSGLGNTIYF
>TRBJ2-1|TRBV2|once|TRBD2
TGTGCCAGCAAGGTGCTAGCGGGAGGGAATGAGCAGTTCTTC
CASKVLAGGNEQFF
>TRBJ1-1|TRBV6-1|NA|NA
TGTGCCAGCAATAGGGGGGCTGAAGCTTTCTTT
CASNRGAEAFF
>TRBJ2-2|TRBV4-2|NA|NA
TGTGCCAGCAGCCAGTCCGGGGAGCTGTTTTTT
CASSQSGELFF
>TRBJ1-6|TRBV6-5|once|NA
TGTGCCAGCAGCCCATCCCCAGTTCTTAATTCACCCCTCCACTTT
CASSPSPVLNSPLHF
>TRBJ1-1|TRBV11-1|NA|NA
TGTGCCAGCAGCTTTCGGACAGAGGGGTACACTGAAGCTTTCTTT
CASSFRTEGYTEAFF
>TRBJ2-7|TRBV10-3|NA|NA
TGTGCCATCAGTGCGGCCTACGAGCAGTACTTC
CAISAAYEQYF
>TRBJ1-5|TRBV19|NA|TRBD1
TGTGCCAGTAGTACGACAGGGGGTTCCCTCACTAGCAATCAGCCCCAGCATTTT
CASSTTGGSLTSNQPQHF
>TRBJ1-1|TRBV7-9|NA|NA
TGTGCCAGCAGCTTCCGTGTAAAAAGGGGGGAATCGAACACTGAAGCTTTCTTT
CASSFRVKRGESNTEAFF
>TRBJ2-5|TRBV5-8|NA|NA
TGTGCCAGCAGCCGGACAGATAGAGAGACCCAGTACTTC
CASSRTDRETQYF
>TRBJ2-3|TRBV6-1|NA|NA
TGTGCCAGCAGTGAATACGGGGGCGCCCGGACAGATACGCAGTATTTT
CASSEYGGARTDTQYF
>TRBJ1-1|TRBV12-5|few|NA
TGTGCTAGTGGTTTCTGGGGTGGCACTGAAGCTTTCTTT
CASGFWGGTEAFF
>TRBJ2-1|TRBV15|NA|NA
TGTGCCACCAGCCCGCAACACGATGAGCAGTTCTTC
CATSPQHDEQFF
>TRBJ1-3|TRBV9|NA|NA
TGTGCCAGCAGACCCCTCGGGACTCTACCCGGGATGGAGAACGGAAACACCATATATTTT
CASRPLGTLPGMENGNTIYF
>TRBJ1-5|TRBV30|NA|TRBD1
TGTGCCTGGGGACAGGAAGATCAGCCCCAGCATTTT
CAWGQEDQPQHF
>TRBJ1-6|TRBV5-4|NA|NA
TGTGCCAGCAGCTTGGATGGTGGTCGGAATAATTCACCCCTCCACTTT
CASSLDGGRNNSPLHF
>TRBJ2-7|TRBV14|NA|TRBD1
TGTGCCAGCAGCCCCTTACAGGGGTCCTACGAGCAGTACTTC
CASSPLQGSYEQYF